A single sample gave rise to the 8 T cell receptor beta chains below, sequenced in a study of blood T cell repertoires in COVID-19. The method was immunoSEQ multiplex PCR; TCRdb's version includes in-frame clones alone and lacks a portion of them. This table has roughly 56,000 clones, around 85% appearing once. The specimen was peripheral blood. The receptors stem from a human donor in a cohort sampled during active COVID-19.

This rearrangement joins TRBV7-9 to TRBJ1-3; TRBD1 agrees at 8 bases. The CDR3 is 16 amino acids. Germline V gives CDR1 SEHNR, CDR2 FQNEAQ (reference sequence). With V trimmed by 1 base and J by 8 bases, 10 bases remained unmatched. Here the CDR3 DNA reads TGTGCCAGCAGCTTAGGACAGGGGACCTCTCGGGACACCATATATTTT. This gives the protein CASSLGQGTSRDTIYF.

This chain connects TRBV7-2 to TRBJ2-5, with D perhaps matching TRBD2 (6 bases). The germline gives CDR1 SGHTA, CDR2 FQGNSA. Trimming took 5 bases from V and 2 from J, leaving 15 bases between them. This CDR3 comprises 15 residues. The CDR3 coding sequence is TGTGCCAGCAGCCGCAATATGGGACTTCAAGAGACCCAGTACTTC. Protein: CASSRNMGLQETQYF.

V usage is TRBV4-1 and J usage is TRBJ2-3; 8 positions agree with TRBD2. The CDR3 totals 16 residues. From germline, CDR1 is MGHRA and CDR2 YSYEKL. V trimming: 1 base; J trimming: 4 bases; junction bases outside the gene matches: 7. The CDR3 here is CASSQVVLAGSDTQYF. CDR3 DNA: TGCGCCAGCAGCCAAGTAGTGCTAGCGGGTTCAGATACGCAGTATTTT.

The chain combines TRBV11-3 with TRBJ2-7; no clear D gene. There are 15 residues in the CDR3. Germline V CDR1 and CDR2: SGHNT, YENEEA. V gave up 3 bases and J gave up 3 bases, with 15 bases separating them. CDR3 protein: CASSFRPPQVYEQYF. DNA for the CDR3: TGTGCCAGCAGCTTTCGACCCCCGCAGGTCTACGAGCAGTACTTC. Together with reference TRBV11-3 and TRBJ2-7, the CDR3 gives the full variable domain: EAGVVQSPRYKIIEKKQPVAFWCNPISGHNTLYWYLQNLGQGPELLIRYENEEAVDDSQLPKDRFSAERLKGVDSTLKIQPAELGDSAVYLCASSFRPPQVYEQYFGPGTRLTVT.

Here the CDR3 reads CASSFTRAGELFF. The CDR3 nucleotides are TGTGCCAGCAGCTTCACCCGGGCCGGGGAGCTGTTTTTT. The rearrangement links TRBV11-3 to TRBJ2-2; D uncertain. V dropped 3 bases and J dropped 6 bases, with 8 bases sitting between them. The CDR3 contains 13 residues. Germline CDR1 reads SGHNT; CDR2 reads YENEEA.

CDR3 residues: CASSRLAGRGTDTQYF. The DNA for the CDR3 is TGTGCCAGTTCAAGGCTGGCCGGGAGGGGCACAGATACGCAGTATTTT. The chain links TRBV19 to TRBJ2-3, with 8 positions matching TRBD2. The CDR3 extends over 16 amino acids. Looked up from germline, CDR1 is LNHDA and CDR2 is SQIVND (reference sequence). The ends lost 8 bases at V and 1 base at J; junction bases unmatched: 11.

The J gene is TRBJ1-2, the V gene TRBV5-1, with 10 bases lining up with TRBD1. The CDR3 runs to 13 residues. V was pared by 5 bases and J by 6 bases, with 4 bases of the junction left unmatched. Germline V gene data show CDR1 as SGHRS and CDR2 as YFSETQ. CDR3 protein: CASSSGTGDGYTF. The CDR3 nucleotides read TGCGCCAGCAGTTCCGGGACAGGGGATGGCTACACCTTC.

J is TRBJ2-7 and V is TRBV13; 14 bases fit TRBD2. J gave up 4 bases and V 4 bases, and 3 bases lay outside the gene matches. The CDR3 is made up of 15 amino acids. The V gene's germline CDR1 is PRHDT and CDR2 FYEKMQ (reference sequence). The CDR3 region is CASSSGTSGGYEQYF. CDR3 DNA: TGTGCCAGCAGCTCCGGGACTAGCGGGGGTTACGAGCAGTACTTC.